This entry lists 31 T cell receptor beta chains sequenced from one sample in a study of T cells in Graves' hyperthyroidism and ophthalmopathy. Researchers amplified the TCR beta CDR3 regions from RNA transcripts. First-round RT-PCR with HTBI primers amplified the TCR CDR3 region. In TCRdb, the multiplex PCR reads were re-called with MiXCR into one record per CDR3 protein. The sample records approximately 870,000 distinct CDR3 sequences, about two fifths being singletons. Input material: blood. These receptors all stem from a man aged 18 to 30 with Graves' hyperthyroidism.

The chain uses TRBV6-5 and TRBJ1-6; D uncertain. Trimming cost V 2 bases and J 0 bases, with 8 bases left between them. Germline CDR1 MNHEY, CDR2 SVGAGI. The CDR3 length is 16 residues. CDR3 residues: CASSYASSSYNSPLHF. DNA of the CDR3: TGTGCCAGCAGTTACGCATCCAGCTCCTATAATTCACCCCTCCACTTT.

CDR3 amino acids: CASSQGKDEQYF. The CDR3 region has the DNA TGTGCCAGCAGCCAGGGTAAGGACGAGCAGTACTTC. The chain recombines TRBV6-5 with TRBJ2-7; TRBD1 is a possible D gene (5 bases). The V end lost 6 bases, the J end lost 5 bases, and 11 bases lay between the germline ends. This CDR3 comprises 12 residues. Germline V gene lookup returns CDR1 MNHEY and CDR2 SVGAGI.

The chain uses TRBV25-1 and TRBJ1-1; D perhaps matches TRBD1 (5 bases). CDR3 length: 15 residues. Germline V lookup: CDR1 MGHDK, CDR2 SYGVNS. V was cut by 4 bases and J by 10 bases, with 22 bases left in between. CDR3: CASSARVRTLQVAFF. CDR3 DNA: TGTGCCAGCAGTGCTAGGGTCCGGACATTGCAGGTAGCTTTCTTT.

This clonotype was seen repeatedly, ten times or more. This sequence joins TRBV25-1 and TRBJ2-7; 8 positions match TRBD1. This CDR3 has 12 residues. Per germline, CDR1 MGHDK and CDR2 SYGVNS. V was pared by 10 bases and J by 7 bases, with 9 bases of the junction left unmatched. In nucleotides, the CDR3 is TGTGCCATCGAACAGGGGGTGGGAGAGCAGTACTTC. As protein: CAIEQGVGEQYF.

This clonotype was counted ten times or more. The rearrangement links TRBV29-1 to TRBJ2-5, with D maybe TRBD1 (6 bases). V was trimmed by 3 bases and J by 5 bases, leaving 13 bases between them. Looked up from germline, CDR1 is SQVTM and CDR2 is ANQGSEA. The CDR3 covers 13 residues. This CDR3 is CSVDGRGWETQYF. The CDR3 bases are TGCAGCGTTGATGGCAGGGGATGGGAGACCCAGTACTTC.

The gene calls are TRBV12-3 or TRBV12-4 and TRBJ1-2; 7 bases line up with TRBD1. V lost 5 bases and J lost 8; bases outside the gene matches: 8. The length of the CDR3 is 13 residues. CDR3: CASSVTGVNGYTF. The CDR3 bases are TGTGCCAGCAGTGTCACAGGGGTCAACGGCTACACCTTC.

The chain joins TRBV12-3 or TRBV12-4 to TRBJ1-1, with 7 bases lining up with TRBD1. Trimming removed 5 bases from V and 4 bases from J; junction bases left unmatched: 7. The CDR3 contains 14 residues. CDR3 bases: TGTGCCAGCAGTCGACAGGGCGTCGGCACTGAAGCTTTCTTT. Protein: CASSRQGVGTEAFF.

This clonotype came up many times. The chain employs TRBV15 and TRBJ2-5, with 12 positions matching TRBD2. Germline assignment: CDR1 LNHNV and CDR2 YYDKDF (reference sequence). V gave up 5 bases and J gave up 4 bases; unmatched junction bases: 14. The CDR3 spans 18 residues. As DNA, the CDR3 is TGTGCCACCAGCCCCCTCCTAGCGGGAGGGCCAGGTATAGAGACCCAGTACTTC. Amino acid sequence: CATSPLLAGGPGIETQYF.

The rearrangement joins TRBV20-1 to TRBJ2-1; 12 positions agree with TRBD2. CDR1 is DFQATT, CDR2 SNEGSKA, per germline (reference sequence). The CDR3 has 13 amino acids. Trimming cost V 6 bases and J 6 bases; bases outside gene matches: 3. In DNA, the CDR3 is TGCAGTGCCCTAGCGGGAGGGTTCAATGAGCAGTTCTTC. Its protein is CSALAGGFNEQFF.

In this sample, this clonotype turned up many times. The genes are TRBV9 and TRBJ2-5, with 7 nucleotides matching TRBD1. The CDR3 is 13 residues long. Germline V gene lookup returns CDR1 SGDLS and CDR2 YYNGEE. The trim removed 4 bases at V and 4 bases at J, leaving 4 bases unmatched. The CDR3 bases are TGTGCCAGCAGCCCCGACAGGGCAGAGACCCAGTACTTC. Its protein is CASSPDRAETQYF. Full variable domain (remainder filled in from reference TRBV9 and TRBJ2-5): DSGVTQTPKHLITATGQRVTLRCSPRSGDLSVYWYQQSLDQGLQFLIQYYNGEERAKGNILERFSAQQFPDLHSELNLSSLELGDSALYFCASSPDRAETQYFGPGTRLLVL.

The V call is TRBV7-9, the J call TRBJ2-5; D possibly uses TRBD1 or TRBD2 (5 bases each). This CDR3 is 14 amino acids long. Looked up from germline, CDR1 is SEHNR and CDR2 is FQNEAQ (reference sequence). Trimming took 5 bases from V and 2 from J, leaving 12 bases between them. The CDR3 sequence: CASSPRWGQETQYF. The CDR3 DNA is TGTGCCAGCAGCCCCCGGTGGGGGCAAGAGACCCAGTACTTC.

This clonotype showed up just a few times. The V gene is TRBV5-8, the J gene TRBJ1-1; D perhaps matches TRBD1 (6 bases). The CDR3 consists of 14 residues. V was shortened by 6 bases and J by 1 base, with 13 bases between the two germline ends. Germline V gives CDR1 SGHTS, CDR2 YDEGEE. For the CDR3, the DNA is TGTGCCAGCACCGCGGGACACGCGAACACTGAAGCTTTCTTT. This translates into CASTAGHANTEAFF.

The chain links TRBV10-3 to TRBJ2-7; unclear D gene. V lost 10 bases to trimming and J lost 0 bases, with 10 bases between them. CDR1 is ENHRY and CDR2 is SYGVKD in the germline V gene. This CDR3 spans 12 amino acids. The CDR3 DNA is TGTGCCACCGCCGGTAGCTCCTACGAGCAGTACTTC. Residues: CATAGSSYEQYF.

CDR3 region: CASSLALMGGTFF. CDR3 in DNA: TGTGCCAGCAGTTTAGCGCTTATGGGGGGAACTTTCTTT. This chain links TRBV12-3 or TRBV12-4 with TRBJ1-1; tentative D call: TRBD1 (5 bases). The CDR3 sequence is 13 residues long. V shed 0 bases and J shed 12 bases, with 14 bases lying between them.

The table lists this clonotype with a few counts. The CDR3: CASSQTYEGGQPQHF. DNA of the CDR3: TGCGCCAGCAGCCAAACCTATGAGGGAGGACAGCCCCAGCATTTT. The chain couples TRBV4-1 to TRBJ1-5; unclear D gene. Trimming took 2 bases from V and 7 from J, leaving 15 bases between them. CDR3 length: 15 amino acids. Germline CDR1 reads MGHRA; CDR2 reads YSYEKL.

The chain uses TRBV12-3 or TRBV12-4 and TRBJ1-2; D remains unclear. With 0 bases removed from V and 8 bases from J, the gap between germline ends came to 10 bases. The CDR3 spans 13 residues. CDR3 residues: CASSLAQAAGYTF. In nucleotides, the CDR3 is TGTGCCAGCAGTTTAGCCCAGGCTGCCGGCTACACCTTC.

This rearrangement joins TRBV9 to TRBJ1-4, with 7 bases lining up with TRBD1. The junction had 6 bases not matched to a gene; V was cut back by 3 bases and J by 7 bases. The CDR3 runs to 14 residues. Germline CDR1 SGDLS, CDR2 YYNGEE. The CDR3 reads CASSATGLFEKLFF. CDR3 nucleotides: TGTGCCAGCAGCGCGACAGGGCTTTTTGAAAAACTGTTTTTT.

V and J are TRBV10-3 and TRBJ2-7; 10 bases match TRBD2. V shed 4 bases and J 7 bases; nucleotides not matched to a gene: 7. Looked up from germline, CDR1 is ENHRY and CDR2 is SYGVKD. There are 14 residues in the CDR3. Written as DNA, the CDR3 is TGTGCCATCAGTGGGAGAGCGGGAGGGCGTGAGCAGTACTTC. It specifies CAISGRAGGREQYF.

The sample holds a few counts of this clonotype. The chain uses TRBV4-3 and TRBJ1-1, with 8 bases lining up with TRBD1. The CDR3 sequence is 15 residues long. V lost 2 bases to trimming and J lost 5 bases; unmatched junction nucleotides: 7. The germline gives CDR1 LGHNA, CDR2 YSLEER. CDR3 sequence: CASSQTPTGGTEAFF. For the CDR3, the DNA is TGCGCCAGCAGCCAAACCCCCACAGGGGGAACTGAAGCTTTCTTT.

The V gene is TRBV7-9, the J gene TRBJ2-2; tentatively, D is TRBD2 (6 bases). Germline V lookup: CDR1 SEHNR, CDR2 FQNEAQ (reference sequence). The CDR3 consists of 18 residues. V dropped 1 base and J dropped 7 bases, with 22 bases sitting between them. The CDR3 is CASSLGMGGGMSDGELFF. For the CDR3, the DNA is TGTGCCAGCAGCTTAGGTATGGGGGGAGGAATGTCTGACGGGGAGCTGTTTTTT. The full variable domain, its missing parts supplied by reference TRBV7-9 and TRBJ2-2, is DTGVSQNPRHKITKRGQNVTFRCDPISEHNRLYWYRQTLGQGPEFLTYFQNEAQLEKSRLLSDRFSAERPKGSFSTLEIQRTEQGDSAMYLCASSLGMGGGMSDGELFFGEGSRLTVL.

Here the CDR3 DNA reads TGCGCCAGCAGCTTTGGGGAGGGAAACACCATATATTTT. This sequence encodes CASSFGEGNTIYF. The chain is built from TRBV5-1 and TRBJ1-3; no clear D gene. The CDR3 has 13 residues. Germline V gene sequence: CDR1 SGHRS, CDR2 YFSETQ. The V end was cut by 2 bases, the J end by 4 bases, with 7 bases between. Full variable domain (remainder filled in from reference TRBV5-1 and TRBJ1-3): KAGVTQTPRYLIKTRGQQVTLSCSPISGHRSVSWYQQTPGQGLQFLFEYFSETQRNKGNFPGRFSGRQFSNSRSEMNVSTLELGDSALYLCASSFGEGNTIYFGEGSWLTVV.

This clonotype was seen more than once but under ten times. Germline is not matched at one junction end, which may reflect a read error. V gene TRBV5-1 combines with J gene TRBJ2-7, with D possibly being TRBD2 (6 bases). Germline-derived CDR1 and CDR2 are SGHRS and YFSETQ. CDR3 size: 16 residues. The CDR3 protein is CASSLGAAGTPYEQYF. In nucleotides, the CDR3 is TGTGCCAGCAGCTTAGGGGCCGCGGGGACGCCCTACGAGCAGTACTTC.

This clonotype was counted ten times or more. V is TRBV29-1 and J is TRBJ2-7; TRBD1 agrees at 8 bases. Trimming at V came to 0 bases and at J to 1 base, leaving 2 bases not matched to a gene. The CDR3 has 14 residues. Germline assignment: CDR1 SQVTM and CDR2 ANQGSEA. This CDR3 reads CSVEDRGPSYEQYF. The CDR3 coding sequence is TGCAGCGTTGAAGACAGGGGGCCTTCCTACGAGCAGTACTTC.

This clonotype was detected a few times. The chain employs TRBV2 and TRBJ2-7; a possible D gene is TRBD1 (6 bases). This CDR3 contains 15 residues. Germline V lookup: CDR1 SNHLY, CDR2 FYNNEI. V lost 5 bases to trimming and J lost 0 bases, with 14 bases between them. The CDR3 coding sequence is TGTGCCAGCAGTTCACAGGGTACCGGCTCCTACGAGCAGTACTTC. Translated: CASSSQGTGSYEQYF.

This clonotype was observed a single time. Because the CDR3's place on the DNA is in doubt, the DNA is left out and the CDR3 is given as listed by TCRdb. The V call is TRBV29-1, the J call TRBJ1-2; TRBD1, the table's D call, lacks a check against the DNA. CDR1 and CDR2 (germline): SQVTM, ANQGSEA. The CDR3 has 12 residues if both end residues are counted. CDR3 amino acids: CSAAPRGYGCTF.

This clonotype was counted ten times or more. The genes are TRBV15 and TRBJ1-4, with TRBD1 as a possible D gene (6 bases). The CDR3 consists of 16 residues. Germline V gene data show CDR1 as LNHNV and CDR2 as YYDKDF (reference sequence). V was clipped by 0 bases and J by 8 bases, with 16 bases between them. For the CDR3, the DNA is TGTGCCACCAGCAGAGATCGGGCAGGGGACATGGAAAAACTGTTTTTT. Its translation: CATSRDRAGDMEKLFF.

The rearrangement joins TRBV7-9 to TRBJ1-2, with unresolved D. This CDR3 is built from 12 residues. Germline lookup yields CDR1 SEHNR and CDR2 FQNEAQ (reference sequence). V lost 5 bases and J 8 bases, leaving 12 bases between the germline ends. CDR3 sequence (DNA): TGTGCCAGCAGCGCCGGGAGTAGCGGCTACACCTTC. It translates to CASSAGSSGYTF.

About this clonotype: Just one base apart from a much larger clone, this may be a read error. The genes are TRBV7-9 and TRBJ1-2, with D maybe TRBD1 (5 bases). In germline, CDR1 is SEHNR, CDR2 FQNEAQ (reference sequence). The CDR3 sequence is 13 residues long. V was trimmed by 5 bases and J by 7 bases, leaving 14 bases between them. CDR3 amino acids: CASSLRGAPGYTF. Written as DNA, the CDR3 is TGTGCCAGCAGCCTCCGTGGGGCCCCTGGCTACACCTTC.

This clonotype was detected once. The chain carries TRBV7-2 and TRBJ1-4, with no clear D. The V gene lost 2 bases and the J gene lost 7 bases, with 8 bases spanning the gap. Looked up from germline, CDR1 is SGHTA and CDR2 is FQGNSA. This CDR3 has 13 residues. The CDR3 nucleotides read TGTGCCAGCAGCTTACAGGCCGGTGAAAAACTGTTTTTT. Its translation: CASSLQAGEKLFF.

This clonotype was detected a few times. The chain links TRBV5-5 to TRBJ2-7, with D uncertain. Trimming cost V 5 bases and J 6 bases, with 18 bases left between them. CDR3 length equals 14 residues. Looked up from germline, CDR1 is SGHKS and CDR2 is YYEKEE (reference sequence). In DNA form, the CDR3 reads TGTGCCAGCAGGGACGGATTGAGTAGGAGCGAGCAGTACTTC. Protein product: CASRDGLSRSEQYF.

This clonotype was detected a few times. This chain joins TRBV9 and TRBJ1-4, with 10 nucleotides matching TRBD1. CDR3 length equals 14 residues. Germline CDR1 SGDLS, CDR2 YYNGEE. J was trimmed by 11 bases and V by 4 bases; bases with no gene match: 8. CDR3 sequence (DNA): TGTGCCAGCAGCCCAGGGACAGGGGAGAGGAAACTGTTTTTT. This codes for CASSPGTGERKLFF.